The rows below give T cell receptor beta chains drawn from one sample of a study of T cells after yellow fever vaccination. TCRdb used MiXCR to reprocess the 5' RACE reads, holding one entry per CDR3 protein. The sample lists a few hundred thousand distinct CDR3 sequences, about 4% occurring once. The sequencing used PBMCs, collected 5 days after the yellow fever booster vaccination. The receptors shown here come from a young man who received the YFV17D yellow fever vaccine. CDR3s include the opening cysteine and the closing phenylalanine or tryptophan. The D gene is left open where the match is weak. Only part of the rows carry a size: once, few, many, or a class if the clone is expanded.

TGCGCCAGCAGCTTGGATGGGGGAAAGACAGATACGCAGTATTTT	CASSLDGGKTDTQYF	-	TRBV5-1	TRBJ2-3	-
TGCGCCAGCAGCACCGGACAGGGGGCAGAGTATGGCTACACCTTC	CASSTGQGAEYGYTF	TRBD1	TRBV5-1	TRBJ1-2	-
TGTGCCAGCAGTTTTATCGGGGGAAGCGGCTACACCTTC	CASSFIGGSGYTF	-	TRBV12-3/TRBV12-4	TRBJ1-2	-
TGTGCCAGCAGCGTAGCGGGGGTCACAGATACGCAGTATTTT	CASSVAGVTDTQYF	-	TRBV9	TRBJ2-3	many
TGTGCCAGCAGAGAGAGGGGGTGGACGAATTCACCCCTCCACTTT	CASRERGWTNSPLHF	-	TRBV7-2	TRBJ1-6	-
TGTGCCATCGGTTACGTGAGAAAGGGCGGGGAGCTGTTTTTT	CAIGYVRKGGELFF	-	TRBV10-3	TRBJ2-2	-
TGTGCCAGCTCACCCGCCAGTCCCACAGATACGCAGTATTTT	CASSPASPTDTQYF	-	TRBV18	TRBJ2-3	few
TGTGCCAGCAGTCCCGCGACAGGGACTACGAGGGGTTCACCCCTCCACTTT	CASSPATGTTRGSPLHF	TRBD1	TRBV12-3/TRBV12-4	TRBJ1-6	many
TGCGCCAGCAATCTACAGACCCCGCCCGGCACAGATACGCAGTATTTT	CASNLQTPPGTDTQYF	-	TRBV4-1	TRBJ2-3	few
TGTGCCAGCAGCTTAGAGAGGGGGCTTATACTGGTAAATGAGCAGTTCTTC	CASSLERGLILVNEQFF	TRBD1	TRBV11-2	TRBJ2-1	-
TGTGCCAGCAGCCTCGCCCCGGGCCAAAACTACGAGCAGTACTTC	CASSLAPGQNYEQYF	-	TRBV7-3	TRBJ2-7	few
TGTGCCAGCTGGACAGGCTACAACTATGGCTACACCTTC	CASWTGYNYGYTF	TRBD1	TRBV6-2/TRBV6-3	TRBJ1-2	-
TGTGCCAGCAGTGGGACAGGTTTCACCTACGAGCAGTACTTC	CASSGTGFTYEQYF	TRBD1	TRBV12-3/TRBV12-4	TRBJ2-7	-
TGTGCCAGCAGCAGGGATTCCGCCGGGGAGCTGTTTTTT	CASSRDSAGELFF	-	TRBV14	TRBJ2-2	few
TGTGCCACCAATGCTCTGACGGACGTCTATGGCTACACCTTC	CATNALTDVYGYTF	-	TRBV28	TRBJ1-2	many
TGTGCCAGCAGTTATCCGGGTCTGTACAATGAGCAGTTCTTC	CASSYPGLYNEQFF	-	TRBV12-3/TRBV12-4	TRBJ2-1	few
TGTGCCAGTCGACATCTCCGGGATGAGCAGTTCTTC	CASRHLRDEQFF	-	TRBV27	TRBJ2-1	-
TGCGCCAGCAGGTTGACTAGCGGGGTAACAGATACGCAGTATTTT	CASRLTSGVTDTQYF	TRBD2	TRBV5-1	TRBJ2-3	few
TGCGCCAGCAGCCCGACGCCCTCGAACAGGGGGCGTAACTATGGCTACACCTTC	CASSPTPSNRGRNYGYTF	TRBD1	TRBV4-3	TRBJ1-2	-
TGTGCCAGCAGCTCTAGGGGCCACCGGGACCGTGGCACAGATACGCAGTATTTT	CASSSRGHRDRGTDTQYF	-	TRBV7-2	TRBJ2-3	-
TGTGCCAGCAAAGTCGGACGCGCGAACACCGGGGAGCTGTTTTTT	CASKVGRANTGELFF	-	TRBV6-2/TRBV6-3	TRBJ2-2	few
TGCGCCAGCAGCTTGGTTGGGGGAGGAGGAGAGACCCAGTACTTC	CASSLVGGGGETQYF	-	TRBV5-1	TRBJ2-5	many
TGTGCCAGCAGCTACTCCCAGGGAGTGGACGAGCAGTACTTC	CASSYSQGVDEQYF	-	TRBV7-9	TRBJ2-7	-
TGTGCTAGTGGTTTGGATTCAACAGGGGCCACAGTCTATGGCTACACCTTC	CASGLDSTGATVYGYTF	TRBD1	TRBV12-5	TRBJ1-2	-
TGTGCCACAGACGAGCAGTTCTTC	CATDEQFF	-	TRBV9	TRBJ2-1	-
TGTGCCAGCAGCCGGGGCCCAAGCACAGATACGCAGTATTTT	CASSRGPSTDTQYF	-	TRBV11-2	TRBJ2-3	many
TGTGCCAGTAGTATAGGGCACGGTGCGAACACCGGGGAGCTGTTTTTT	CASSIGHGANTGELFF	-	TRBV19	TRBJ2-2	-